The 31 T cell receptor beta chains below were found in one sample sequenced in a study of OX40 agonist ivuxolimab in advanced cancers. Generated by immunoSEQ multiplex PCR, the TCRdb table keeps only in-frame clones and is missing some. The table lists around 74,000 clones, 92% of them singletons. The material was CD4+ or CD8+ T cells sorted from blood, obtained in a trial of the OX40 agonist ivuxolimab. The receptors shown here come from an adult with an advanced solid tumor such as melanoma, head and neck, liver or kidney cancer.

V usage is TRBV5-1 and J usage is TRBJ2-5, with 11 positions matching TRBD2. The trim removed 3 bases at V and 0 bases at J, leaving 4 bases unmatched. The length of the CDR3 is 16 residues. Germline values: CDR1 SGHRS, CDR2 YFSETQ. Here the CDR3 DNA reads TGCGCCAGCAGCTATTCTAGCGGGGGGTACCAAGAGACCCAGTACTTC. This translates into CASSYSSGGYQETQYF.

The chain employs TRBV15 and TRBJ2-7; D gene uncertain. The CDR3 is made up of 13 amino acids. Germline V lookup: CDR1 LNHNV, CDR2 YYDKDF (reference sequence). Trimming left V 6 bases short and J 6 bases short, with 15 bases between. The CDR3 DNA follows: TGTGCCACCAGGGCCGACCTACTGTCCGAGCAGTACTTC. It codes for CATRADLLSEQYF.

The chain employs TRBV27 and TRBJ2-1; 11 bases are a match to TRBD2. V dropped 2 bases and J dropped 1; count of bases not matched to a gene: 1. There are 16 residues in the CDR3. The germline V gene has CDR1 MNHEY and CDR2 SMNVEV (reference sequence). The CDR3 protein is CASSLPSGGSYNEQFF. The CDR3 region has the DNA TGTGCCAGCAGTTTACCTAGCGGGGGGTCCTACAATGAGCAGTTCTTC.

This sequence joins TRBV7-2 and TRBJ2-7; TRBD1 agrees at 7 bases. The CDR3 runs 17 residues. CDR1 and CDR2 from the germline V gene are SGHTA and FQGNSA. V was pared by 1 base and J by 0 bases, with 9 bases of the junction left unmatched. The CDR3 protein is CASSLEGSGQNSYEQYF. CDR3 nucleotide sequence: TGTGCCAGCAGCTTAGAGGGGTCGGGACAGAACTCCTACGAGCAGTACTTC.

The CDR3 DNA follows: TGCGCCAGCAGCTTATCTAGCGGGGGGGCAGGAGAGCAGTTCTTC. Encoded protein: CASSLSSGGAGEQFF. The chain combines TRBV5-1 with TRBJ2-1; 12 bases align to TRBD2. The CDR3 has 15 residues. J lost 10 bases, V lost 2 bases, and 7 bases had no gene match. Germline loops: CDR1 SGHRS, CDR2 YFSETQ.

This sequence joins TRBV11-2 and TRBJ2-7; 7 bases match TRBD1. Germline V lookup: CDR1 SGHAT, CDR2 FQNNGV. Unmatched junction bases numbered 6, after V lost 0 bases and J lost 4 bases. The CDR3 extends over 15 amino acids. The CDR3 reads CASSLEGRGWYEQYF. The CDR3 DNA sequence: TGTGCCAGCAGCTTAGAAGGCAGGGGGTGGTACGAGCAGTACTTC.

The gene calls are TRBV27 and TRBJ1-1; 8 nucleotides agree with TRBD1. CDR1 MNHEY and CDR2 SMNVEV come from the germline V gene (reference sequence). The CDR3 has 15 amino acids. Trimming removed 8 bases from V and 3 bases from J; junction bases left unmatched: 11. The CDR3: CASLTYRGVDTEAFF. The DNA of the CDR3 is TGTGCCAGCCTCACATACAGGGGGGTAGACACTGAAGCTTTCTTT.

This chain links TRBV6-5 with TRBJ2-3, with D unclear. Germline CDR1 MNHEY, CDR2 SVGAGI. V dropped 4 bases and J dropped 4 bases, with 12 bases sitting between them. This CDR3 region has 14 residues. CDR3 coding DNA: TGTGCCAGCAGTTCGGGCCCTGAGGCAGATACGCAGTATTTT. This translates into CASSSGPEADTQYF.

The chain employs TRBV4-2 and TRBJ2-5; 8 bases align to TRBD2. CDR1 and CDR2 from the germline V gene are LGHNA and YNFKEQ. V shed 0 bases and J 5 bases; nucleotides not matched to a gene: 14. The CDR3 is made up of 18 amino acids. The CDR3 DNA reads as TGTGCCAGCAGCCAAGACTGGACTGACGGGGGGGCCGGGGAGACCCAGTACTTC. Its protein product is CASSQDWTDGGAGETQYF.

CDR3 nucleotides: TGTGCCAGCAGCGTAGGGCAGGGGGCGGGCTCGGGCTACACCTTC. It translates to CASSVGQGAGSGYTF. The chain carries TRBV9 and TRBJ1-2, with 8 nucleotides matching TRBD1. Germline-derived CDR1 and CDR2 are SGDLS and YYNGEE. This CDR3 is 15 amino acids long. The J segment lost 8 bases and the V segment lost 0 bases, leaving 9 bases of the junction unmatched.

V and J are TRBV4-3 and TRBJ2-7; D perhaps matches TRBD2 (5 bases). The germline CDR1 and CDR2 sequences are LGHNA and YSLEER. The CDR3 is 14 residues long. Trimming shortened V by 1 base and J by 7 bases, and 14 bases separated the two germline ends. CDR3 protein: CASSQVKGELEQYF. For the CDR3, the DNA is TGCGCCAGCAGCCAAGTAAAGGGAGAACTGGAGCAGTACTTC.

The chain links TRBV4-1 to TRBJ1-2; D not certain. Trimming pared 0 bases from V and 0 bases from J, leaving 14 bases between. The CDR3 contains 17 residues. Germline V CDR1 and CDR2: MGHRA, YSYEKL. CDR3 residues: CASSQDPPLGANYGYTF. DNA for the CDR3: TGCGCCAGCAGCCAAGATCCCCCCTTGGGTGCTAACTATGGCTACACCTTC.

V and J are TRBV5-6 and TRBJ2-7, with no clear D. The CDR3 covers 14 residues. Germline values: CDR1 SGHDT, CDR2 YYEEEE. Between the trimmed V and J ends, which lost 0 bases and 1 base, there was a span of 8 bases. CDR3 DNA sequence: TGTGCCAGCAGCTTGGCCGGATTGTCCTACGAGCAGTACTTC. Translating it yields CASSLAGLSYEQYF.

The chain employs TRBV25-1 and TRBJ2-7; D unclear. Trimming removed 3 bases from V and 1 base from J, with 4 bases in between. CDR3 length equals 12 residues. Looked up from germline, CDR1 is MGHDK and CDR2 is SYGVNS. CDR3 residues: CASSDESYEQYF. Here the CDR3 DNA reads TGTGCCAGCAGTGACGAGTCCTACGAGCAGTACTTC.

The V gene is TRBV13, the J gene TRBJ2-3, with D maybe TRBD1 (6 bases). Germline CDR1 and CDR2: PRHDT and FYEKMQ (reference sequence). CDR3 length: 14 residues. Trimming took 5 bases from V and 8 from J, leaving 17 bases between them. Written as DNA, the CDR3 is TGTGCCAGCAGCGCGGACAGCCATTCCGCTACGCAGTATTTT. Protein product: CASSADSHSATQYF. The full variable domain, with the rest looked up from reference TRBV13 and TRBJ2-3, is AAGVIQSPRHLIKEKRETATLKCYPIPRHDTVYWYQQGPGQDPQFLISFYEKMQSDKGSIPDRFSAQQFSDYHSELNMSSLELGDSALYFCASSADSHSATQYFGPGTRLTVL.

The chain's CDR3 is CASSLTGTNYGYTF. CDR3 bases: TGTGCCAGCAGTTTAACCGGGACTAACTATGGCTACACCTTC. This chain joins TRBV27 and TRBJ1-2; no clear D gene. V gave up 2 bases and J gave up 0 bases, with 7 bases separating them. This CDR3 has 14 amino acids. Germline loops: CDR1 MNHEY, CDR2 SMNVEV (reference sequence).

The V and J genes are TRBV7-9 and TRBJ2-7; no clear D gene. V lost 1 base and J 0 bases, leaving 10 bases between the germline ends. Germline lookup yields CDR1 SEHNR and CDR2 FQNEAQ (reference sequence). This CDR3 comprises 15 residues. CDR3: CASSLVRPLSYEQYF. CDR3 nucleotides: TGTGCCAGCAGCTTAGTTCGCCCACTCTCCTACGAGCAGTACTTC.

The V call is TRBV10-1, the J call TRBJ1-5, with 11 positions matching TRBD1. V lost 4 bases, J lost 2 bases, and 1 base stayed unmatched. The CDR3 length is 15 residues. Germline CDR1 and CDR2: WNHNN and SYGVQD (reference sequence). The CDR3 DNA is TGCGCCAGCAGTGTGGGACAGGGGGGCAATCAGCCCCAGCATTTT. Protein product: CASSVGQGGNQPQHF.

The CDR3 sequence: CASSSRSGLNNQPQHF. The CDR3 coding sequence is TGTGCCAGCAGCTCAAGGTCGGGACTCAACAATCAGCCCCAGCATTTT. The chain recombines TRBV27 with TRBJ1-5; TRBD1 is a possible D gene (5 bases). This CDR3 has 16 amino acids. Per the germline V gene, CDR1 is MNHEY and CDR2 is SMNVEV (reference sequence). Trimming removed 6 bases at V and 3 bases at J, with 18 bases between.

The chain carries TRBV5-6 and TRBJ2-2, with TRBD2 identical over 7 bases. Trimming at V came to 5 bases and at J to 0 bases, leaving 10 bases not matched to a gene. The CDR3 contains 17 residues. The germline CDR1 and CDR2 sequences are SGHDT and YYEEEE. The CDR3 loop is CASRTEAGETNTGELFF. The CDR3 DNA reads TGTGCCAGCAGAACCGAGGCGGGGGAAACGAACACCGGGGAGCTGTTTTTT.

The gene calls are TRBV4-1 and TRBJ2-7; D is undetermined. The CDR3 totals 13 residues. The germline gives CDR1 MGHRA, CDR2 YSYEKL. Trimming stripped 1 base from V and 2 bases from J, with 6 bases between. The CDR3: CASSQGIAYEQYF. DNA for the CDR3: TGCGCCAGCAGCCAAGGAATAGCCTACGAGCAGTACTTC.

This clone was counted once. The chain employs TRBV9 and TRBJ2-7; no clear D gene. The V gene lost 0 bases and the J gene lost 0 bases, with 4 bases spanning the gap. The CDR3 runs 13 residues. CDR1 and CDR2 (germline): SGDLS, YYNGEE. Here the CDR3 reads CASSVASSYEQYF. The DNA for the CDR3 is TGTGCCAGCAGCGTAGCCAGCTCCTACGAGCAGTACTTC.

The chain joins TRBV10-3 to TRBJ2-7; 7 positions match TRBD1. Germline CDR1 reads ENHRY; CDR2 reads SYGVKD. This CDR3 has 15 residues. V lost 5 bases, J lost 0 bases, and 7 bases stayed unmatched. CDR3 region: CAISPIWDSSYEQYF. The CDR3, as DNA: TGTGCCATCAGTCCTATTTGGGACAGCTCCTACGAGCAGTACTTC.

This chain joins TRBV4-1 and TRBJ2-7; D remains ambiguous. The CDR3 has 13 residues. In germline, CDR1 is MGHRA, CDR2 YSYEKL. Trimming removed 4 bases at V and 5 bases at J, with 12 bases between. The CDR3 loop reads CASSPWQADEQYF. The CDR3 nucleotides are TGCGCCAGCAGCCCCTGGCAGGCGGACGAGCAGTACTTC.

The chain has TRBV9 and TRBJ1-1; 11 bases are shared with TRBD1. Germline lookup yields CDR1 SGDLS and CDR2 YYNGEE. Trimming at V came to 3 bases and at J to 1 base, leaving 2 bases not matched to a gene. This CDR3 is 15 amino acids long. The CDR3 DNA reads TGTGCCAGCAGCGCTGGGACAGGGGGGAACACTGAAGCTTTCTTT. This sequence encodes CASSAGTGGNTEAFF.

The gene calls are TRBV6-5 and TRBJ1-1; TRBD1 is a possible D gene (5 bases). The germline V and J ends were trimmed by 0 bases and 0 bases, with 8 bases remaining between them. The germline gives CDR1 MNHEY, CDR2 SVGAGI. This CDR3 contains 15 residues. CDR3 coding DNA: TGTGCCAGCAGTTACTCTCGGGGGTTGAACACTGAAGCTTTCTTT. Protein product: CASSYSRGLNTEAFF.

The chain employs TRBV7-2 and TRBJ2-7, with D unclear. Trimming took off 4 bases at V and 4 bases at J, with 5 bases between the two ends. Germline V CDR1 and CDR2: SGHTA, FQGNSA. The CDR3 totals 11 residues. CDR3 in DNA: TGTGCCAGCAGCTCCCTTTACGAGCAGTACTTC. This translates into CASSSLYEQYF.

The chain has TRBV5-1 and TRBJ1-4; D perhaps matches TRBD1 (6 bases). This CDR3 is 17 amino acids long. V lost 4 bases to trimming and J lost 3 bases, with 19 bases between them. Germline V gene data show CDR1 as SGHRS and CDR2 as YFSETQ. CDR3 protein: CASSPRWGAEANEKLFF. CDR3 nucleotide sequence: TGCGCCAGCAGCCCCAGGTGGGGGGCTGAGGCTAATGAAAAACTGTTTTTT.

V usage is TRBV5-1 and J usage is TRBJ1-1; 8 bases map to TRBD1. Germline V gives CDR1 SGHRS, CDR2 YFSETQ. The CDR3 sequence is 16 residues long. J was trimmed by 3 bases and V by 4 bases; bases with no gene match: 11. CDR3: CASSLDREGLDTEAFF. The DNA of the CDR3 is TGCGCCAGCAGCCTGGACAGGGAAGGATTGGACACTGAAGCTTTCTTT.

A single count supports this clone. The chain uses TRBV5-5 and TRBJ2-7, with D tentatively TRBD1 (5 bases). Germline V CDR1 and CDR2: SGHKS, YYEKEE (reference sequence). V was trimmed by 6 bases and J by 4 bases, leaving 17 bases between them. The CDR3 has 14 residues. The CDR3, as DNA: TGTGCCAGCACCGGAAACAGGTTTCCTTACGAGCAGTACTTC. It is translated as CASTGNRFPYEQYF.

This chain links TRBV6-5 with TRBJ1-2; possibly TRBD1 for D (6 bases). There are 14 residues in the CDR3. Trimming cost V 3 bases and J 4 bases, with 12 bases left between them. Looked up from germline, CDR1 is MNHEY and CDR2 is SVGAGI. The CDR3 nucleotides are TGTGCCAGCAGTTATACAGGGACTGGCTATGGCTACACCTTC. It encodes CASSYTGTGYGYTF.